This passage covers 24 T cell receptor beta chains from one sample sequenced in a study of T cell responses to AZD1222 COVID-19 vaccine. The data were produced by immunoSEQ multiplex PCR, yet TCRdb's version contains in-frame clones alone and is incomplete. Of 80,000 or so clones in the sample, roughly 87% were seen once. Sample: peripheral blood, taken on day 0 of AZD1222 vaccination. The receptors come from an adult in good health.

This clone showed up just once. The chain links TRBV6-5 to TRBJ1-2; D might be TRBD1 (6 bases). Trimming took off 4 bases at V and 6 bases at J, with 18 bases between the two ends. The CDR3 runs 15 residues. Germline V gene lookup returns CDR1 MNHEY and CDR2 SVGAGI. In DNA, the CDR3 is TGTGCCAGCAGTTTAACCAGGACAGTGGATAATGGCTACACCTTC. Translating it yields CASSLTRTVDNGYTF.

This clone was picked up a small number of times. Here the CDR3 DNA reads TGTGCCAGCAGCCACGGACAGGGGAACACCGGGGAGCTGTTTTTT. Protein: CASSHGQGNTGELFF. The chain employs TRBV6-2 or TRBV6-3 and TRBJ2-2, with TRBD1 identical over 8 bases. Per the germline V gene, CDR1 is MNHEY and CDR2 is SVGEGT. The J segment lost 1 base and the V segment lost 6 bases, leaving 4 bases of the junction unmatched. The length of the CDR3 is 15 residues.

The chain recombines TRBV7-9 with TRBJ1-1; TRBD1 matches 11 bases. Germline values: CDR1 SEHNR, CDR2 FQNEAQ (reference sequence). V lost 5 bases and J lost 7; bases outside the gene matches: 9. CDR3 length: 15 amino acids. CDR3 in DNA: TGTGCCAGCAGCCCCCCCGGGACAGGGGGTATTGAAGCTTTCTTT. Amino acids: CASSPPGTGGIEAFF.

V is TRBV6-5 and J is TRBJ1-2, with 9 bases fitting TRBD1. Per the germline V gene, CDR1 is MNHEY and CDR2 is SVGAGI. J was trimmed by 1 base and V by 6 bases; bases with no gene match: 3. There are 14 residues in the CDR3. The DNA of the CDR3 is TGTGCCAGCAGAAAGGGACAGGGTAACTATGGCTACACCTTC. Translating it yields CASRKGQGNYGYTF.

V is TRBV19 and J is TRBJ2-1; 13 nucleotides align to TRBD2. The CDR3 totals 17 residues. Looked up from germline, CDR1 is LNHDA and CDR2 is SQIVND (reference sequence). With 3 bases clipped from V and 2 bases from J, the junction kept 4 bases outside the gene matches. The CDR3 DNA follows: TGTGCCAGTAGTATCCGGGGGACTAGCGGGACCTACAATGAGCAGTTCTTC. Translated: CASSIRGTSGTYNEQFF.

This sequence joins TRBV3-1 (or the pseudogene TRBV3-2) and TRBJ2-1, with TRBD2 identical over 10 bases. The germline CDR1 and CDR2 sequences are LGHDT and YNNKEL (reference sequence). The CDR3 runs 18 residues. V lost 0 bases to trimming and J lost 8 bases; unmatched junction nucleotides: 13. CDR3 amino acids: CASSQDRSSGRSGDEQFF. The CDR3 DNA reads TGTGCCAGCAGCCAAGATAGGTCTAGCGGGAGATCCGGGGATGAGCAGTTCTTC.

A few counts support this clone. This chain uses TRBV6-5 with TRBJ1-2; TRBD1 is a possible D gene (5 bases). CDR3 length: 14 residues. CDR1 and CDR2 from the germline V gene are MNHEY and SVGAGI. V lost 0 bases to trimming and J lost 6 bases, with 11 bases between them. The CDR3 sequence is CASSYSIVGDGYTF. The CDR3 region has the DNA TGTGCCAGCAGTTACTCGATAGTGGGGGATGGCTACACCTTC.

The chain uses TRBV18 and TRBJ2-1; no definite D call. This CDR3 is 14 amino acids long. The germline V gene has CDR1 KGHSH and CDR2 LQKENI. Trimming pared 0 bases from V and 3 bases from J, leaving 6 bases between. The CDR3 reads CASSPPNGYNEQFF. DNA of the CDR3: TGTGCCAGCTCACCACCGAACGGCTACAATGAGCAGTTCTTC.

The CDR3 DNA sequence: TGTGCCAGCAGTGAAACCGGGACTCCAGGTTTCTTT. This encodes CASSETGTPGFF. The rearrangement links TRBV2 to TRBJ1-1; D possibly corresponds to TRBD1 (5 bases). Trimming shortened V by 2 bases and J by 13 bases, and 14 bases separated the two germline ends. Germline V gene sequence: CDR1 SNHLY, CDR2 FYNNEI. The CDR3 is 12 residues long.

The V call is TRBV13, the J call TRBJ2-3; 7 bases are a match to TRBD1. With 0 bases clipped from V and 4 bases from J, the junction kept 7 bases outside the gene matches. The CDR3 is 16 residues long. Looked up from germline, CDR1 is PRHDT and CDR2 is FYEKMQ (reference sequence). This chain's CDR3 is CASSLGLQGDPDTQYF. In nucleotides, the CDR3 is TGTGCCAGCAGCTTAGGCTTGCAGGGGGACCCAGATACGCAGTATTTT.

Comment on this clone: At one end, the junction sequence differs from germline, possibly due to a read error. The J gene is TRBJ1-2, the V gene TRBV7-9; 9 bases map to TRBD1. CDR1 and CDR2 (germline): SEHNR, FQNEAQ (reference sequence). The CDR3 consists of 14 residues. CDR3 bases: TGTGCCAGCAGCTTAACCGGACAGGGGCCAGTATTCAACTTC. Residues: CASSLTGQGPVFNF.

The rearrangement uses TRBV6-5 and TRBJ1-2; D is possibly TRBD1 (6 bases). The V gene lost 2 bases and the J gene lost 4 bases, with 14 bases spanning the gap. This CDR3 spans 15 amino acids. Germline CDR1 reads MNHEY; CDR2 reads SVGAGI. For the CDR3, the DNA is TGTGCCAGCAGTTACGCCCCCGGACAGCTCTATGGCTACACCTTC. Translating gives CASSYAPGQLYGYTF.

The chain recombines TRBV18 with TRBJ2-2; 8 bases match TRBD2. Germline lookup yields CDR1 KGHSH and CDR2 LQKENI. The J segment lost 0 bases and the V segment lost 6 bases, leaving 6 bases of the junction unmatched. The CDR3 spans 16 residues. The CDR3 DNA follows: TGTGCCAGCTCCCCGGGACTAGACGCGAACACCGGGGAGCTGTTTTTT. Amino acid sequence: CASSPGLDANTGELFF. Full variable domain (rest looked up from reference TRBV18 and TRBJ2-2): NAGVMQNPRHLVRRRGQEARLRCSPMKGHSHVYWYRQLPEEGLKFMVYLQKENIIDESGMPKERFSAEFPKEGPSILRIQQVVRGDSAAYFCASSPGLDANTGELFFGEGSRLTVL.

The chain combines TRBV7-9 with TRBJ2-2, with unresolved D. The CDR3 consists of 18 residues. Germline V gene lookup returns CDR1 SEHNR and CDR2 FQNEAQ (reference sequence). Trimming took 1 base from V and 1 from J, leaving 16 bases between them. The CDR3 DNA reads TGTGCCAGCAGCTTAGGGCAGCTACAATTAATGAACACCGGGGAGCTGTTTTTT. Translating it yields CASSLGQLQLMNTGELFF.

This chain uses TRBV12-5 with TRBJ1-2; tentatively, D is TRBD1 (5 bases). Germline V lookup: CDR1 LGHNT, CDR2 FRNRAP. V lost 4 bases and J lost 5, with 20 bases in between. CDR3 length: 16 amino acids. DNA for the CDR3: TGTGCTAGTGGTTCTCATAGGGAGGGGAATTCGTATGGCTACACCTTC. It yields the protein CASGSHREGNSYGYTF.

This clone turned up a few times. The chain couples TRBV12-2 to TRBJ2-2; TRBD2 is the table's D call, not checked against the DNA. TRBV12-2 is flagged as a pseudogene. The CDR3 consists of 22 residues. CDR3 sequence reads: CASRLCLAEPPGSAPTTGELFF. The DNA of the CDR3 is TGTGCAAGTCGCTTGTGTCTCGCGGAACCCCCTGGGAGCGCTCCGACCACCGGGGAGCTGTTTTTT.

This chain links TRBV9 with TRBJ1-2, with TRBD1 matching over 7 bases. V shed 3 bases and J 1 base; nucleotides not matched to a gene: 3. Germline assignment: CDR1 SGDLS and CDR2 YYNGEE. The CDR3 sequence is 14 residues long. The CDR3 here is CASSAGQDNYGYTF. Written as DNA, the CDR3 is TGTGCCAGCAGCGCAGGACAGGATAACTATGGCTACACCTTC. The variable domain in full, completed from reference TRBV9 and TRBJ1-2, reads DSGVTQTPKHLITATGQRVTLRCSPRSGDLSVYWYQQSLDQGLQFLIQYYNGEERAKGNILERFSAQQFPDLHSELNLSSLELGDSALYFCASSAGQDNYGYTFGSGTRLTVV.

The chain recombines TRBV6-5 with TRBJ1-1; D uncertain. In germline, CDR1 is MNHEY, CDR2 SVGAGI. Trimming removed 7 bases from V and 1 base from J, with 10 bases in between. CDR3 length: 13 amino acids. The CDR3 nucleotides are TGTGCCAGCATTCCAACCGCGAACACTGAAGCTTTCTTT. Encoded protein: CASIPTANTEAFF.

V usage is TRBV7-3 and J usage is TRBJ2-1, with D perhaps TRBD2 (6 bases). This CDR3 spans 15 amino acids. Germline CDR1 and CDR2: SGHTA and FQGTGA. V was cut by 3 bases and J by 2 bases, with 11 bases left in between. CDR3 DNA sequence: TGTGCCAGCAGCTTTCGGGACTCCACCTACAATGAGCAGTTCTTC. The encoded protein is CASSFRDSTYNEQFF.

The rearrangement joins TRBV5-3 to TRBJ1-5; tentatively, D is TRBD1 (5 bases). TRBV5-3 is classed as an ORF, of uncertain function. This CDR3 is built from 18 residues. V was shortened by 0 bases and J by 6 bases, with 22 bases between the two germline ends. The CDR3 here is CARSLASQGGSWSQPQHF. CDR3 DNA sequence: TGTGCCAGAAGCTTGGCCAGTCAGGGTGGTTCCTGGAGTCAGCCCCAGCATTTT.

This clone was found once. The chain recombines TRBV6-5 with TRBJ2-3; D perhaps matches TRBD1 (6 bases). The germline gives CDR1 MNHEY, CDR2 SVGAGI. Trimming removed 8 bases at V and 3 bases at J, with 15 bases between. The CDR3 consists of 14 residues. The CDR3 DNA reads as TGTGCCAGCTCAGGGGATGGAGTTACAGATACGCAGTATTTT. Translation gives CASSGDGVTDTQYF.

V gene TRBV7-3 combines with J gene TRBJ1-6, with TRBD1 as a possible D gene (5 bases). Trimming removed 6 bases from V and 8 bases from J, with 20 bases in between. CDR1 SGHTA and CDR2 FQGTGA come from the germline V gene. The length of the CDR3 is 16 residues. The CDR3 sequence is CASSLGRRADDSPLHF. The CDR3 DNA is TGTGCCAGCAGTCTGGGACGACGGGCAGATGATTCACCCCTCCACTTT.

J is TRBJ2-1 and V is TRBV19, with 11 bases matching TRBD2. Germline lookup yields CDR1 LNHDA and CDR2 SQIVND (reference sequence). J gave up 6 bases and V 0 bases, and 25 bases lay outside the gene matches. The CDR3 sequence is 23 residues long. In DNA form, the CDR3 reads TGTGCCAGTAGTATAGATGGCCACCCGGGGATTAGCGGGAGGGCCAGGTTATCCAATGAGCAGTTCTTC. Protein: CASSIDGHPGISGRARLSNEQFF.

CDR3 DNA: TGCAGCGTTGGAGATACGCAGTATTTT. Its protein is CSVGDTQYF. The chain links TRBV29-1 to TRBJ2-3, with D unresolved. The CDR3 is 9 amino acids. Germline V gene data show CDR1 as SQVTM and CDR2 as ANQGSEA. The V end was cut by 4 bases, the J end by 5 bases, with 1 base between.